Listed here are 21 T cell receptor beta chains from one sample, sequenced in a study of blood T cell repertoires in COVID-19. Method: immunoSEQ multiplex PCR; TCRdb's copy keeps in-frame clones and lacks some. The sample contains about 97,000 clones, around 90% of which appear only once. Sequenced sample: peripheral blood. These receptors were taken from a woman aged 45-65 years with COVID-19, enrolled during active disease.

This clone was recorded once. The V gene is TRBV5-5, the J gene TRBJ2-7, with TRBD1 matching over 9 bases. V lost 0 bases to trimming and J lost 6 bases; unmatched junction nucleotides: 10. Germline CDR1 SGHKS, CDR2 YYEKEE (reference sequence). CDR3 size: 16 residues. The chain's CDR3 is CASSLAGGTGFSEQYF. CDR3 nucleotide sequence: TGTGCCAGCAGCTTGGCAGGTGGGACAGGGTTTAGCGAGCAGTACTTC.

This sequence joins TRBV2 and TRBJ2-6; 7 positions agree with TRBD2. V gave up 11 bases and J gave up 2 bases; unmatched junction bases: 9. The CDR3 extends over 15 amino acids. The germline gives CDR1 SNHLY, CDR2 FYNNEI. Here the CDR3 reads CAQQVGGTGANVLTF. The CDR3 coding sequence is TGTGCCCAGCAGGTGGGGGGGACTGGGGCCAACGTCCTGACTTTC.

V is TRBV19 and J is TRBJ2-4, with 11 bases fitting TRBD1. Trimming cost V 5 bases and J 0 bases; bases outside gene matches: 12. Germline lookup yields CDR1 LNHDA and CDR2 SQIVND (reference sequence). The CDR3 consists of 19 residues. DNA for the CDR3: TGTGCCAGTAGTGTCGGGACAGGGGGTACAGGGGGAGCCAAAAACATTCAGTACTTC. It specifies CASSVGTGGTGGAKNIQYF.

The CDR3 region is CASSANRGRDTDTQYF. CDR3 sequence (DNA): TGCGCCAGCAGTGCCAACAGGGGGCGGGACACAGATACGCAGTATTTT. V is TRBV10-1 and J is TRBJ2-3; 9 bases line up with TRBD1. V was clipped by 4 bases and J by 2 bases; unmatched bases: 7. Germline-derived CDR1 and CDR2 are WNHNN and SYGVQD (reference sequence). The CDR3 loop spans 16 amino acids.

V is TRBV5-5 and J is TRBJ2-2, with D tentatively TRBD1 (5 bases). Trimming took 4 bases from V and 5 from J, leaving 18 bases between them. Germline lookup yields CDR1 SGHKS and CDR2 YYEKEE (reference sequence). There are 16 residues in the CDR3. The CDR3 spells CASSPRPDSSTGELFF. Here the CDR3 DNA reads TGTGCCAGCAGCCCCCGCCCTGACAGTTCAACCGGGGAGCTGTTTTTT.

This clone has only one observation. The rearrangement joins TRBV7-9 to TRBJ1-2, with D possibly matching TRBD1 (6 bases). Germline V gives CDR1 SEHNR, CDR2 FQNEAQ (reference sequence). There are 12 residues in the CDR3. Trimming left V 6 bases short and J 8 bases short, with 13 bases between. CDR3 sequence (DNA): TGTGCCAGCAGTCCTCAGGGGAGCGGCTACACCTTC. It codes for CASSPQGSGYTF. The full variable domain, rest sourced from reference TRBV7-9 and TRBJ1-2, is DTGVSQNPRHKITKRGQNVTFRCDPISEHNRLYWYRQTLGQGPEFLTYFQNEAQLEKSRLLSDRFSAERPKGSFSTLEIQRTEQGDSAMYLCASSPQGSGYTFGSGTRLTVV.

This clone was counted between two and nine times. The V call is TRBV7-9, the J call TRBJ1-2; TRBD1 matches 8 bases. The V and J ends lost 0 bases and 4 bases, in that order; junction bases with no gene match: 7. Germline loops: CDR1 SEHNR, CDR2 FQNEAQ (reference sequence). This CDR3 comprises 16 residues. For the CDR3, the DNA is TGTGCCAGCAGCTTAGCGAAAACAGGGGGATGCTATGGCTACACCTTC. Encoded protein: CASSLAKTGGCYGYTF.

CDR3 sequence: CASSQKRDSTTDTQYF. CDR3 nucleotide sequence: TGCGCCAGCAGCCAGAAACGGGACTCAACCACAGATACGCAGTATTTT. The chain is built from TRBV4-3 and TRBJ2-3; D perhaps matches TRBD2 (6 bases). The CDR3 extends over 16 amino acids. Germline V gene sequence: CDR1 LGHNA, CDR2 YSLEER. Trimming took off 3 bases at V and 2 bases at J, with 15 bases between the two ends.

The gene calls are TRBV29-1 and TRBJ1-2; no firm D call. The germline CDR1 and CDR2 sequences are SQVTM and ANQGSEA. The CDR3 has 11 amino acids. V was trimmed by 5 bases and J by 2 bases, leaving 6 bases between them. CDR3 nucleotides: TGCAGCGTTCGAGAAAACTATGGCTACACCTTC. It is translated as CSVRENYGYTF.

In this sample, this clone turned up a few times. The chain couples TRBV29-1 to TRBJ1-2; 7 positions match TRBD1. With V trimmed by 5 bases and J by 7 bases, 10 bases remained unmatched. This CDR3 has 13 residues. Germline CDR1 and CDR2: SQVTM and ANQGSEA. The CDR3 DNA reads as TGCAGCGTTCTCCGGAGGGGGCGAGGTGGCTACACCTTC. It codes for CSVLRRGRGGYTF.

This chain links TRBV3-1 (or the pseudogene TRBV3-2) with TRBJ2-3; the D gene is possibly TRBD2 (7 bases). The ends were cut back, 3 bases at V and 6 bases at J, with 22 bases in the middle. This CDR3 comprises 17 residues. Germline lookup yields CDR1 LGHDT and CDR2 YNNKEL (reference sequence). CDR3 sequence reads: CASSQDGRGVLLDTQYF. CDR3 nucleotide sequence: TGTGCCAGCAGCCAGGATGGGAGGGGGGTATTGTTGGATACGCAGTATTTT.

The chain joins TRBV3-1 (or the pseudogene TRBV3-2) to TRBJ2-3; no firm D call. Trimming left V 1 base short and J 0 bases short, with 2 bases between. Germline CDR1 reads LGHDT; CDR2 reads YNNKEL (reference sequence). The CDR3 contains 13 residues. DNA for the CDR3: TGTGCCAGCAGCCAAGCGAGCACAGATACGCAGTATTTT. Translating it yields CASSQASTDTQYF.

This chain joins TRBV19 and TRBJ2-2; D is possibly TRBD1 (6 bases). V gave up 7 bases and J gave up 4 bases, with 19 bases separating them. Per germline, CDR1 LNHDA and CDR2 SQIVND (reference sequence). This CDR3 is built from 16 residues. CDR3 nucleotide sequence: TGTGCCAGTATTCGATCTTTAGGGGGTACCACCGGGGAGCTGTTTTTT. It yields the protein CASIRSLGGTTGELFF.

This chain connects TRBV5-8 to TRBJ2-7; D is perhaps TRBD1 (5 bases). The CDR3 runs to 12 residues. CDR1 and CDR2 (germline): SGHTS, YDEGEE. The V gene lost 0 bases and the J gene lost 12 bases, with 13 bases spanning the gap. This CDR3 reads CASSLVGRARYF. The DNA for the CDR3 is TGTGCCAGCAGCTTGGTGGGCAGGGCAAGGTACTTC.

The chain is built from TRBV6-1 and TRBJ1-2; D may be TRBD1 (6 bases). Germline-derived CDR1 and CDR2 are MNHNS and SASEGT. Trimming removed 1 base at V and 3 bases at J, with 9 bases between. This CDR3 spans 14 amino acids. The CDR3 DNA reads TGTGCCAGCAGTGAAGAAAGGGGGTACTATGGCTACACCTTC. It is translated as CASSEERGYYGYTF.

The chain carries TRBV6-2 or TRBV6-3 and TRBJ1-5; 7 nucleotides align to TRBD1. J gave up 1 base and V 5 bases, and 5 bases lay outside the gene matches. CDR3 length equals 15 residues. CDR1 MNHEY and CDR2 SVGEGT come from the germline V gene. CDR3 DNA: TGTGCCAGCAGTCCGACAGGGTTGAGCAATCAGCCCCAGCATTTT. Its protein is CASSPTGLSNQPQHF.

The CDR3 bases are TGCGCCAGCAGTGAGCGTCGCCGGGGGACAGGGATTTCATCTGGAAACACCATATATTTT. Translation gives CASSERRRGTGISSGNTIYF. The chain recombines TRBV10-2 with TRBJ1-3; 9 bases are a match to TRBD1. V was clipped by 2 bases and J by 1 base; unmatched bases: 15. CDR3 length: 20 residues. Per germline, CDR1 WSHSY and CDR2 SAAADI.

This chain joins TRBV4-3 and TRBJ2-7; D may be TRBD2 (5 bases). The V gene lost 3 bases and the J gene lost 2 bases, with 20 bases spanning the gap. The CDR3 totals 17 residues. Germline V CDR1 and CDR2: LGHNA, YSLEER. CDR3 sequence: CASSQYSLGLAPYEQYF. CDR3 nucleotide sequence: TGCGCCAGCAGCCAGTATTCCTTAGGACTGGCCCCCTACGAGCAGTACTTC.

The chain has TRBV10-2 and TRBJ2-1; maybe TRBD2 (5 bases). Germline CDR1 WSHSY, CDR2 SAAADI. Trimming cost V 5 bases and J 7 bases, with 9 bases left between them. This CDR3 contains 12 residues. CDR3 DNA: TGCGCCAGCAGTCCCGCGGGTAATGAGCAGTTCTTC. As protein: CASSPAGNEQFF.

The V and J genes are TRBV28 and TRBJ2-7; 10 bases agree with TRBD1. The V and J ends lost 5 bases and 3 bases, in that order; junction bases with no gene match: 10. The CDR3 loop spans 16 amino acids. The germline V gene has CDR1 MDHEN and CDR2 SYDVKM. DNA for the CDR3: TGTGCCAGCAGTACGACCCGGGGGACAGGGGACTACGAGCAGTACTTC. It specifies CASSTTRGTGDYEQYF.

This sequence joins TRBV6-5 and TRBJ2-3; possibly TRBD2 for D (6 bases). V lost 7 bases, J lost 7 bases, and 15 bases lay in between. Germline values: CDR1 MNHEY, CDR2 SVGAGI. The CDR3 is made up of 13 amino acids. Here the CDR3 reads CASTEHLANTQYF. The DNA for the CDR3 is TGTGCCAGCACCGAACACCTAGCGAATACGCAGTATTTT.